The 20 T cell receptor beta chains listed next were all sequenced from one sample in a study of cytomegalovirus exposure and HLA in healthy donors. Sequenced by immunoSEQ multiplex PCR; TCRdb stores in-frame clones only, minus some. The sample lists a few hundred thousand clones, about nine tenths seen once, with 0.83% in the top ten. What was sequenced was PBMCs. Every receptor here comes from a woman younger than 30 in good health and CMV-seronegative.

This sequence joins TRBV4-1 and TRBJ2-3; D gene ambiguous. Germline V gene lookup returns CDR1 MGHRA and CDR2 YSYEKL. Between the trimmed V and J ends, which lost 0 bases and 1 base, there was a span of 8 bases. The CDR3 sequence is 15 residues long. The CDR3 DNA sequence: TGCGCCAGCAGCCAAGAACTAAGGCGCACAGATACGCAGTATTTT. It encodes CASSQELRRTDTQYF.

The chain joins TRBV19 to TRBJ1-5, with 9 bases lining up with TRBD1. Germline CDR1 and CDR2: LNHDA and SQIVND (reference sequence). This CDR3 has 14 amino acids. V trimming: 6 bases; J trimming: 1 base; junction bases outside the gene matches: 1. CDR3 region: CASSDRGSNQPQHF. The DNA of the CDR3 is TGTGCCAGTAGCGACAGGGGGAGCAATCAGCCCCAGCATTTT.

The J gene is TRBJ2-7, the V gene TRBV11-2; 9 bases fit TRBD1. Germline V gives CDR1 SGHAT, CDR2 FQNNGV. The CDR3 covers 15 residues. J lost 2 bases, V lost 2 bases, and 4 bases had no gene match. Here the CDR3 DNA reads TGTGCCAGCAGCTTAACGACAGGGGGACCCTACGAGCAGTACTTC. Amino acids: CASSLTTGGPYEQYF.

This clone came up many times. The V call is TRBV5-6, the J call TRBJ2-7; D is possibly TRBD2 (5 bases). The CDR3 is 13 amino acids. The germline V gene has CDR1 SGHDT and CDR2 YYEEEE. V gave up 4 bases and J gave up 4 bases, with 12 bases separating them. The CDR3 is CASSPPWTYEQYF. The CDR3 nucleotides read TGTGCCAGCAGCCCCCCTTGGACTTACGAGCAGTACTTC.

The chain recombines TRBV28 with TRBJ2-1, with a possible D match to TRBD1 (5 bases). This CDR3 contains 13 residues. In germline, CDR1 is MDHEN, CDR2 SYDVKM. V gave up 2 bases and J gave up 13 bases, with 15 bases separating them. The CDR3 sequence: CASSLHGPQGQFF. For the CDR3, the DNA is TGTGCCAGCAGTTTACATGGACCCCAGGGTCAGTTCTTC.

The chain joins TRBV10-2 to TRBJ2-7; a weak D match, TRBD2 (6 bases). V was shortened by 2 bases and J by 5 bases, with 13 bases between the two germline ends. Germline V CDR1 and CDR2: WSHSY, SAAADI. This CDR3 is 14 amino acids long. The CDR3 is CASSEEREINEQYF. CDR3 nucleotides: TGCGCCAGCAGTGAGGAACGGGAGATCAACGAGCAGTACTTC.

The chain joins TRBV2 to TRBJ2-3; a possible D gene is TRBD2 (6 bases). Germline loops: CDR1 SNHLY, CDR2 FYNNEI. The germline V and J ends were trimmed by 7 bases and 3 bases, with 11 bases remaining between them. This CDR3 contains 13 residues. CDR3 residues: CASKGLATDTQYF. The CDR3 DNA sequence: TGTGCCAGCAAAGGTCTAGCGACAGATACGCAGTATTTT. The whole variable domain, filled in from reference TRBV2 and TRBJ2-3, reads EPEVTQTPSHQVTQMGQEVILRCVPISNHLYFYWYRQILGQKVEFLVSFYNNEISEKSEIFDDQFSVERPDGSNFTLKIRSTKLEDSAMYFCASKGLATDTQYFGPGTRLTVL.

The V and J genes are TRBV27 and TRBJ2-5, with 7 bases that match TRBD2. The CDR3 sequence is 15 residues long. Germline V gene data show CDR1 as MNHEY and CDR2 as SMNVEV (reference sequence). V dropped 3 bases and J dropped 4; count of bases not matched to a gene: 8. The CDR3 here is CASSFLGAGRETQYF. The CDR3 region has the DNA TGTGCCAGCAGTTTCTTGGGAGCGGGAAGAGAGACCCAGTACTTC.

The rearrangement links TRBV7-9 to TRBJ2-1, with D possibly being TRBD2 (5 bases). Germline V gene sequence: CDR1 SEHNR, CDR2 FQNEAQ (reference sequence). The CDR3 is 13 amino acids. The ends were cut back, 6 bases at V and 8 bases at J, with 14 bases in the middle. CDR3 sequence reads: CASSPSLSDEQFF. The CDR3 nucleotides are TGTGCCAGCAGTCCTAGCCTTTCCGATGAGCAGTTCTTC.

The sample holds one count of this clone. This rearrangement joins TRBV7-3 to TRBJ2-3, with no clear D. V lost 4 bases and J lost 2, with 13 bases in between. The CDR3 spans 15 residues. Germline V lookup: CDR1 SGHTA, CDR2 FQGTGA. The CDR3 sequence is CASSSGHSTTDTQYF. The DNA for the CDR3 is TGTGCCAGCAGCTCTGGGCATTCCACCACAGATACGCAGTATTTT. The whole variable domain, remainder taken from reference TRBV7-3 and TRBJ2-3, is GAGVSQTPSNKVTEKGKYVELRCDPISGHTALYWYRQSLGQGPEFLIYFQGTGAADDSGLPNDRFFAVRPEGSVSTLKIQRTERGDSAVYLCASSSGHSTTDTQYFGPGTRLTVL.

This clone was counted a single time. This sequence joins TRBV7-8 and TRBJ1-2; the match to TRBD1 covers 8 bases. This CDR3 region has 13 residues. CDR1 is SGHVS, CDR2 FQNEAQ, per germline. J was trimmed by 8 bases and V by 3 bases; bases with no gene match: 5. CDR3 in DNA: TGTGCCAGCAGCTTCGGACAGGGCGGAGGCTACACCTTC. Amino acids: CASSFGQGGGYTF. Drawing the rest from reference TRBV7-8 and TRBJ1-2, the complete variable domain is GAGVSQSPRYKVAKRGQDVALRCDPISGHVSLFWYQQALGQGPEFLTYFQNEAQLDKSGLPSDRFFAERPEGSVSTLKIQRTQQEDSAVYLCASSFGQGGGYTFGSGTRLTVV.

This chain joins TRBV5-4 and TRBJ2-2, with D maybe TRBD1 (6 bases). The CDR3 covers 17 residues. CDR1 and CDR2 (germline): SGHNT, YYREEE (reference sequence). V lost 0 bases and J lost 2, with 14 bases in between. The CDR3 sequence: CASSLAAGQRNTGELFF. As DNA, the CDR3 is TGTGCCAGCAGCTTGGCAGCCGGACAGAGAAACACCGGGGAGCTGTTTTTT.

The CDR3 spells CASSIDRGWTYEQYF. The CDR3 DNA follows: TGTGCCAGTAGTATAGACAGGGGATGGACATACGAGCAGTACTTC. The chain uses TRBV19 and TRBJ2-7, with a weak D call TRBD1 (6 bases). Germline values: CDR1 LNHDA, CDR2 SQIVND (reference sequence). CDR3 length: 15 residues. Trimming shortened V by 0 bases and J by 4 bases, and 13 bases separated the two germline ends.

The chain employs TRBV6-5 and TRBJ2-5; 9 bases line up with TRBD1. This CDR3 is 14 amino acids long. Germline CDR1 is MNHEY and CDR2 is SVGAGI. J lost 8 bases, V lost 2 bases, and 6 bases had no gene match. CDR3 nucleotide sequence: TGTGCCAGCAGTTACGCCGACAGGGGGGGAACCCAGTACTTC. Its translation: CASSYADRGGTQYF.

The chain carries TRBV30 and TRBJ2-2; the D is unclear. V was shortened by 3 bases and J by 4 bases, with 9 bases between the two germline ends. This CDR3 has 13 amino acids. Germline assignment: CDR1 GTSNPN and CDR2 SVGIG (reference sequence). The CDR3 region has the DNA TGTGCCTGGAGGGCCCCGGGCACCGGGGAGCTGTTTTTT. Amino acids: CAWRAPGTGELFF.

The chain uses TRBV2 and TRBJ2-3, with TRBD1 matching over 9 bases. After removal of 6 bases from V and 2 bases from J, the junction contained 3 bases not matched to a gene. Germline assignment: CDR1 SNHLY and CDR2 FYNNEI. The CDR3 is made up of 14 amino acids. CDR3 DNA sequence: TGTGCCAGCAGGTGGACAGGGGTCACAGATACGCAGTATTTT. Translation gives CASRWTGVTDTQYF.

V gene TRBV27 combines with J gene TRBJ2-6, with D possibly being TRBD1 (6 bases). Germline V lookup: CDR1 MNHEY, CDR2 SMNVEV (reference sequence). Deletions cut 5 bases from V and 8 bases from J, with 13 bases between. The CDR3 extends over 14 amino acids. The CDR3 sequence is CASSTPDRSNVLTF. The CDR3 bases are TGTGCCAGCAGTACCCCTGACAGGTCCAACGTCCTGACTTTC.

The rearrangement joins TRBV7-9 to TRBJ1-2, with TRBD1 matching 9 bases. J gave up 5 bases and V 7 bases, and 14 bases lay outside the gene matches. Germline V gene data show CDR1 as SEHNR and CDR2 as FQNEAQ (reference sequence). The CDR3 spans 16 residues. CDR3 protein: CASTAGQGTTGYGYTF. The CDR3, as DNA: TGTGCCAGCACCGCGGGACAGGGCACCACTGGGTATGGCTACACCTTC.

V is TRBV27 and J is TRBJ1-5; 11 bases fit TRBD1. The CDR3 has 15 amino acids. V was clipped by 4 bases and J by 4 bases; unmatched bases: 3. Germline assignment: CDR1 MNHEY and CDR2 SMNVEV (reference sequence). CDR3 in DNA: TGTGCCAGCAGTTACGGGACAGGGGGAAATCAGCCCCAGCATTTT. Amino acid sequence: CASSYGTGGNQPQHF.

The rearrangement links TRBV5-1 to TRBJ2-1, with D possibly being TRBD2 (6 bases). The V end was cut by 5 bases, the J end by 2 bases, with 11 bases between. CDR1 and CDR2 (germline): SGHRS, YFSETQ. This CDR3 contains 14 residues. CDR3 coding DNA: TGCGCCAGCAGGACTAGTGAACCCTACAATGAGCAGTTCTTC. Translation gives CASRTSEPYNEQFF. Full variable domain (outside the CDR3, taken from reference TRBV5-1 and TRBJ2-1): KAGVTQTPRYLIKTRGQQVTLSCSPISGHRSVSWYQQTPGQGLQFLFEYFSETQRNKGNFPGRFSGRQFSNSRSEMNVSTLELGDSALYLCASRTSEPYNEQFFGPGTRLTVL.